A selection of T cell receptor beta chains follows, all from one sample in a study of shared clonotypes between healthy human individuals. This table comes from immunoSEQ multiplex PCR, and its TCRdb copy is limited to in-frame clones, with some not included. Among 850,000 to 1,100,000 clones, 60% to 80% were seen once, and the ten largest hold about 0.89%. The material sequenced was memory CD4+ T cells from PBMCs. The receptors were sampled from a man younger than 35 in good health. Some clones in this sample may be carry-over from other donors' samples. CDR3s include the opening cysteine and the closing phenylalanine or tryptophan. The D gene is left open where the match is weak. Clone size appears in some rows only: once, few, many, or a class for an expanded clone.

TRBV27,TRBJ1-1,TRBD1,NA,TGTGCCAGCAGGATGGGACAGAAGGACACTGAAGCTTTCTTT,CASRMGQKDTEAFF
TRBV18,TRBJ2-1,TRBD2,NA,TGTGCCAGCTCACCCCCCAGGCTAGCGGGGCACAATGAGCAGTTCTTC,CASSPPRLAGHNEQFF
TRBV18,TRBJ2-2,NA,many,TGTGCCAGCTCTCGCGGGACATCTAACACCGGGGAGCTGTTTTTT,CASSRGTSNTGELFF
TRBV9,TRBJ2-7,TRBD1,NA,TGTGCCAGCAGCCTTGGACAGGGGTCCTACGAGCAGTACTTC,CASSLGQGSYEQYF
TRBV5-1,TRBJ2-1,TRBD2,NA,TGCGCCAGCAGCTTGGGTCTGCTGGCGCTAGCGGGACTAAATGAGCAGTTCTTC,CASSLGLLALAGLNEQFF
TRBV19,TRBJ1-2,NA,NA,TGTGCCAGTTCCCGACGGAACTATGGCTACACCTTC,CASSRRNYGYTF
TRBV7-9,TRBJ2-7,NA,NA,TGTGCCAGCAGCTTAGGATCCGGTCCTGACGAGCAGTACTTC,CASSLGSGPDEQYF
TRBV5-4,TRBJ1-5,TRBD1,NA,TGTGCCAGCAGCTCGGGGACAGGGAGGGATCAGCCCCAGCATTTT,CASSSGTGRDQPQHF
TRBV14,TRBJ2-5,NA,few,TGTGCCAGCAGCCGACTGGTTGAAGGGACCCAGTACTTC,CASSRLVEGTQYF
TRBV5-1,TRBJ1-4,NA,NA,TGCGCCAGCAGCTTGAGTGGGGCTGATGAAAAACTGTTTTTT,CASSLSGADEKLFF
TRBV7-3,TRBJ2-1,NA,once,TGTGCCAGCAGCTTAATTCGGGATGAGCAGTTCTTC,CASSLIRDEQFF
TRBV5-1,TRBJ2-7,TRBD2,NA,TGCGCCAGCAGCTTGAATTGGGGGAGGGCCGGCGAGCAGTACTTC,CASSLNWGRAGEQYF
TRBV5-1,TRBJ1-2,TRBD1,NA,TGCGCCAGCAGCTTGACCGGGACAGACTATGGCTACACCTTC,CASSLTGTDYGYTF
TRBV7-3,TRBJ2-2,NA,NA,TGTGCCAGCAGCTTAACCTCCCAAGGGGGGAACACCGGGGAGCTGTTTTTT,CASSLTSQGGNTGELFF
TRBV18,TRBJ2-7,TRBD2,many,TGTGCCAGCTCACCAGGTCTAGCGGGAGACTCAAGGCAGTACTTC,CASSPGLAGDSRQYF
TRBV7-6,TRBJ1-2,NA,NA,TGTGCCAGCAGCCCCCGGGAGGGAAACTATGGCTACACCTTC,CASSPREGNYGYTF
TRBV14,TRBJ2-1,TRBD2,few,TGTGCCAGCAGCTCTAGCGGGAGAACCTACAATGAGCAGTTCTTC,CASSSSGRTYNEQFF
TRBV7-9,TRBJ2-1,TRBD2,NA,TGTGCCAGCAGCGGTCCCGGGACTAGCGGCTCCTACAATGAGCAGTTCTTC,CASSGPGTSGSYNEQFF
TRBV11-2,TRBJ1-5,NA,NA,TGTGCCAGCAGCTTAGGGGGAGGTAATCAGCCCCAGCATTTT,CASSLGGGNQPQHF
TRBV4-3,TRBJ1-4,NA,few,TGCGCCAGCAGCCAAGATAGAGTTCCTAATGAAAAACTGTTTTTT,CASSQDRVPNEKLFF
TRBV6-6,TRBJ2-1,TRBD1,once,TGTGCCAGCAGGGGAAGGACAGGGACGGCTCATGAGCAGTTCTTC,CASRGRTGTAHEQFF
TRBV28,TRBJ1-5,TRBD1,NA,TGTGCCAGCAGGTTTATAGGGGCAGGGGGCAGCAATCAGCCCCAGCATTTT,CASRFIGAGGSNQPQHF